The T cell receptor (beta chain) under discussion was sequenced for a study of blood T cell repertoires in COVID-19. This clone came up once. In the source study's methods: Amplification of reference gene primers was used by the study to estimate nucleated cell counts. Profiling relied on immunoSEQ multiplex PCR, and the TCRdb table lists in-frame clones only, not all of them. The V and J calls and clone size are taken from that table; D and trimming were inferred from the DNA. The data contain roughly 400,000 clones, around 87% of them singletons. Material: peripheral blood. The origin of this receptor is an older woman with COVID-19, enrolled during active disease.

Here the CDR3 DNA reads TGTGCCAGCAGCCTTCCGGGACAGGGAAAAAACATTCAGTACTTC. Amino acids: CASSLPGQGKNIQYF. This rearrangement joins TRBV7-9 to TRBJ2-4; 9 nucleotides line up with TRBD1. This CDR3 spans 15 amino acids. The V gene end was trimmed by 5 bases and the J gene end by 4 bases; junction bases not matched to a gene: 6. Germline V CDR1 and CDR2: SEHNR, FQNEAQ (reference sequence).